This entry features one T cell receptor (beta chain) sequence. Its target is unknown. The record originates from a study of T cell responses to AZD1222 COVID-19 vaccine. Study information: It was second doses at about 4 or about 12 weeks that were pooled.

Profiling relied on immunoSEQ multiplex PCR, and the TCRdb table lists in-frame clones only, not all of them. This table holds 150,000 to 160,000 clones, around 90% found once. General study points: Dominant CD4 TCR responses targeted spike regions 160-218 and 743-854. Increases in Spike-specific TCR breadth and depth were seen after two AZD1222 doses.

This specimen was peripheral blood, taken on day 0 of AZD1222 vaccination. The origin of this receptor is an adult in good health.

The CDR3: CASSRWGNGDYGYTF. In DNA form, the CDR3 reads TGTGCCAGCAGCAGGTGGGGAAACGGCGACTATGGCTACACCTTC. The J gene is TRBJ1-2, the V gene TRBV3-1 (or the pseudogene TRBV3-2), with unresolved D. The CDR3 totals 15 residues. In germline, CDR1 is LGHDT, CDR2 YNNKEL (reference sequence). Trimming shortened V by 5 bases and J by 3 bases, and 16 bases separated the two germline ends.